The rows below give T cell receptor beta chains drawn from one sample of a study of blood T cell repertoires in COVID-19. Data came from immunoSEQ multiplex PCR; TCRdb stores just in-frame clones and leaves some out. The table records roughly 200,000 clones, 70% to 90% of them present only once. The sample taken for sequencing was peripheral blood. These TCRs come from a man aged 55 to 70 with active or convalescent COVID-19. The CDR3 runs from the conserved cysteine through the conserved F or W. A D gene is named only where the DNA matches it firmly. The size field is filled for only some rows; it gives once, few, many or a size class.

clone_size: NA
v_call: TRBV5-1
j_call: TRBJ1-3
d_call: NA
cdr3_nt: TGCGCCAGCAGCTTATCGGGGGTTGGAAACACCATATATTTT
cdr3_aa: CASSLSGVGNTIYF

clone_size: NA
v_call: TRBV5-1
j_call: TRBJ1-6
d_call: TRBD1
cdr3_nt: TGCGCCAGCAGCTTCCCAGGGGGCGATAGTAATTCACCCCTCCACTTT
cdr3_aa: CASSFPGGDSNSPLHF

clone_size: NA
v_call: TRBV7-9
j_call: TRBJ2-3
d_call: NA
cdr3_nt: TGTGCCAGCAGCTTAGCTCCTAGCGCTGGGGCGCAGTATTTT
cdr3_aa: CASSLAPSAGAQYF

clone_size: NA
v_call: TRBV30
j_call: TRBJ1-6
d_call: NA
cdr3_nt: TGTGCCTGGATGTTGGACGGGGGAGGATCACCCCTCCACTTT
cdr3_aa: CAWMLDGGGSPLHF

clone_size: NA
v_call: TRBV9
j_call: TRBJ2-1
d_call: NA
cdr3_nt: TGTGCCAGCAGCCCCGGATGGACTGACAATGAGCAGTTCTTC
cdr3_aa: CASSPGWTDNEQFF

clone_size: once
v_call: TRBV13
j_call: TRBJ2-2
d_call: TRBD1
cdr3_nt: TGTGCCAGCAGCACGGCCGGGACAGGGAACACCGGGGAGCTGTTTTTT
cdr3_aa: CASSTAGTGNTGELFF

clone_size: NA
v_call: TRBV19
j_call: TRBJ2-1
d_call: TRBD1
cdr3_nt: TGTGCCAGTAGTTCGGGACAGCTTCTAAATGAGCAGTTCTTC
cdr3_aa: CASSSGQLLNEQFF

clone_size: NA
v_call: TRBV29-1
j_call: TRBJ2-2
d_call: NA
cdr3_nt: TGCAGCGTTGAACAGGTTGCCACCGGGGAGCTGTTTTTT
cdr3_aa: CSVEQVATGELFF

clone_size: NA
v_call: TRBV2
j_call: TRBJ1-5
d_call: NA
cdr3_nt: TGTGCCAGCAGTGAAGAGGACATGGGCAATCAGCCCCAGCATTTT
cdr3_aa: CASSEEDMGNQPQHF

clone_size: NA
v_call: TRBV6-5
j_call: TRBJ1-1
d_call: NA
cdr3_nt: TGTGCCAGCAGTTACGCCTGGGGCAGGGGTTCTGAAGCTTTCTTT
cdr3_aa: CASSYAWGRGSEAFF

clone_size: NA
v_call: TRBV19
j_call: TRBJ2-2
d_call: TRBD1
cdr3_nt: TGTGCCAGTAGTATTAGCCCGGGACAGGGGGGTTACACCGGGGAGCTGTTTTTT
cdr3_aa: CASSISPGQGGYTGELFF

clone_size: NA
v_call: TRBV10-2
j_call: TRBJ2-7
d_call: TRBD1
cdr3_nt: TGCGCCAGCAGTGACCAGGGACAGGGGGGCTCCTACGAGCAGTACTTC
cdr3_aa: CASSDQGQGGSYEQYF

clone_size: NA
v_call: TRBV4-1
j_call: TRBJ2-5
d_call: NA
cdr3_nt: TGCGCCAGCAGCCATAGCGCGGGGCAAGAGACCCAGTACTTC
cdr3_aa: CASSHSAGQETQYF

clone_size: NA
v_call: TRBV2
j_call: TRBJ2-7
d_call: TRBD1
cdr3_nt: TGTGCCAGCAGTGAAGCTCGGTTGGGACAGGGGGGCGAGCAGTACTTC
cdr3_aa: CASSEARLGQGGEQYF

clone_size: few
v_call: TRBV6-5
j_call: TRBJ1-2
d_call: TRBD1
cdr3_nt: TGTGCCAGCAGTTACGTAAGGACAGGGGGCTCCTATGGCTACACCTTC
cdr3_aa: CASSYVRTGGSYGYTF

clone_size: NA
v_call: TRBV9
j_call: TRBJ2-5
d_call: NA
cdr3_nt: TGTGCCAGCAGCGTAGGTAGCAGGGAGGAAGAGACCCAGTACTTC
cdr3_aa: CASSVGSREEETQYF

clone_size: few
v_call: TRBV12-2
j_call: TRBJ1-2
d_call: NA
cdr3_nt: TGTGCAAGTCGCTTTACATTCGGAGGGGGCTACACCTTC
cdr3_aa: CASRFTFGGGYTF

clone_size: once
v_call: TRBV9
j_call: TRBJ2-7
d_call: TRBD1
cdr3_nt: TGTGCCAGCAGCCAAGGACAGGGCCCAGGTGACGAGCAGTACTTC
cdr3_aa: CASSQGQGPGDEQYF

clone_size: once
v_call: TRBV21-1
j_call: TRBJ2-7
d_call: NA
cdr3_nt: TGTGCCAGCAGCGCATCACTAGCCCCCGAGCAGTACTTC
cdr3_aa: CASSASLAPEQYF

clone_size: NA
v_call: TRBV27
j_call: TRBJ2-7
d_call: NA
cdr3_nt: TGTGCCAGCGGGCCCCGGAGGGGGGGGGCCTATGAGCAGTACTTC
cdr3_aa: CASGPRRGGAYEQYF

clone_size: NA
v_call: TRBV5-8
j_call: TRBJ1-3
d_call: NA
cdr3_nt: TGTGCCAGCAGCTTAAGGGGTTTTTCTGGAAACACCATATATTTT
cdr3_aa: CASSLRGFSGNTIYF

clone_size: NA
v_call: TRBV3-1/TRBV3-2
j_call: TRBJ2-3
d_call: TRBD2
cdr3_nt: TGTGCCAGCAGCCAAAGAGGGGCCGGCCGGGCAGCGGGGGGTTCTGGTACGCAGTATTTT
cdr3_aa: CASSQRGAGRAAGGSGTQYF

clone_size: NA
v_call: TRBV6-5
j_call: TRBJ2-5
d_call: NA
cdr3_nt: TGTGCCAGCAGTTTACAGGGACCCCAAGAGACCCAGTACTTC
cdr3_aa: CASSLQGPQETQYF

clone_size: few
v_call: TRBV3-1/TRBV3-2
j_call: TRBJ2-1
d_call: NA
cdr3_nt: TGTGCCAGCAGCCAATCGGGGAAGATCTACAATGAGCAGTTCTTC
cdr3_aa: CASSQSGKIYNEQFF

clone_size: NA
v_call: TRBV6-5
j_call: TRBJ2-2
d_call: NA
cdr3_nt: TGTGCCAGCCGGCAGGGTAACACCGGGGAGCTGTTTTTT
cdr3_aa: CASRQGNTGELFF

clone_size: NA
v_call: TRBV5-1
j_call: TRBJ2-2
d_call: NA
cdr3_nt: TGCGCCAGCAGCGCGACGGGACAGAACACCGGGGAGCTGTTTTTT
cdr3_aa: CASSATGQNTGELFF

clone_size: few
v_call: TRBV19
j_call: TRBJ1-3
d_call: NA
cdr3_nt: TGTGCCAGTAGTATAAACTTTTCCGGAAACACCATATATTTT
cdr3_aa: CASSINFSGNTIYF

clone_size: NA
v_call: TRBV3-1/TRBV3-2
j_call: TRBJ1-6
d_call: TRBD1
cdr3_nt: TGTGCCAGCAGCCTCCGGGACAGCAATTCACCCCTCCACTTT
cdr3_aa: CASSLRDSNSPLHF

clone_size: NA
v_call: TRBV12-5
j_call: TRBJ2-3
d_call: NA
cdr3_nt: TGTGCTAGTGGTTTAGTTACCTACACAGATACGCAGTATTTT
cdr3_aa: CASGLVTYTDTQYF

clone_size: NA
v_call: TRBV7-9
j_call: TRBJ2-3
d_call: TRBD2
cdr3_nt: TGTGCCAGCAGCTTATCGGGCGGGGGGCGTAGCACAGATACGCAGTATTTT
cdr3_aa: CASSLSGGGRSTDTQYF

clone_size: NA
v_call: TRBV27
j_call: TRBJ2-2
d_call: TRBD1
cdr3_nt: TGTGCCAGCCTATCGTCCGGGACAGGGGGCACCGGGGAGCTGTTTTTT
cdr3_aa: CASLSSGTGGTGELFF

clone_size: NA
v_call: TRBV6-5
j_call: TRBJ2-2
d_call: NA
cdr3_nt: TGTGCCAGCAGCCTCGGTCCGCAAACCGGGGAGCTGTTTTTT
cdr3_aa: CASSLGPQTGELFF

clone_size: NA
v_call: TRBV2
j_call: TRBJ1-6
d_call: NA
cdr3_nt: TGTGCCAGCAGTGAGGTAGGGGATAATTCACCCCTCCACTTT
cdr3_aa: CASSEVGDNSPLHF

clone_size: many
v_call: TRBV4-1
j_call: TRBJ2-3
d_call: TRBD2
cdr3_nt: TGCGCCAGCAGCCGAACGGTAGCGGGGGGTATCACAGATACGCAGTATTTT
cdr3_aa: CASSRTVAGGITDTQYF

clone_size: NA
v_call: TRBV5-1
j_call: TRBJ1-2
d_call: TRBD1
cdr3_nt: TGCGCCAGCAGCGCCGGGACAGGGGCCTCTAACTATGGCTACACCTTC
cdr3_aa: CASSAGTGASNYGYTF

clone_size: NA
v_call: TRBV12-3/TRBV12-4
j_call: TRBJ1-2
d_call: NA
cdr3_nt: TGTGCCAGCTATGGGCTCTATGGCTACACCTTC
cdr3_aa: CASYGLYGYTF

clone_size: NA
v_call: TRBV5-4
j_call: TRBJ1-6
d_call: NA
cdr3_nt: TGTGCCAGCAGTTCTAAGGGCAGGGGTGATTCACCCCTCCACTTT
cdr3_aa: CASSSKGRGDSPLHF

clone_size: NA
v_call: TRBV19
j_call: TRBJ1-2
d_call: NA
cdr3_nt: TGTGCCACTTCGACAGGACCAAACTATGGCTACACCTTC
cdr3_aa: CATSTGPNYGYTF

clone_size: NA
v_call: TRBV11-2
j_call: TRBJ2-1
d_call: TRBD2
cdr3_nt: TGTGCCAGCAGCGCCTTACTAGCGGGGGCGGGCAATGAGCAGTTCTTC
cdr3_aa: CASSALLAGAGNEQFF

clone_size: NA
v_call: TRBV3-1/TRBV3-2
j_call: TRBJ2-1
d_call: TRBD2
cdr3_nt: TGTGCCAGCAGCCGAAAGTTCGGGACCGGGACTAGGATGTATGAGCAGTTCTTC
cdr3_aa: CASSRKFGTGTRMYEQFF

clone_size: NA
v_call: TRBV6-1
j_call: TRBJ2-3
d_call: NA
cdr3_nt: TGTGCCAGCAGTGAAGCGAGTAGGGGTACGGATACGCAGTATTTT
cdr3_aa: CASSEASRGTDTQYF

clone_size: NA
v_call: TRBV30
j_call: TRBJ1-2
d_call: TRBD1
cdr3_nt: TGTGCCTGGAGTGTAAGGGGCGCCAGGGGGGACTATGGCTACACCTTC
cdr3_aa: CAWSVRGARGDYGYTF

clone_size: once
v_call: TRBV7-8
j_call: TRBJ2-7
d_call: TRBD2
cdr3_nt: TGTGCCAGCAGCTCCCAATTAGCGGGGGGTGGCGAGCAGTACTTC
cdr3_aa: CASSSQLAGGGEQYF

clone_size: few
v_call: TRBV7-9
j_call: TRBJ2-7
d_call: TRBD1
cdr3_nt: TGTGCCAGCAGCTCGGACCAGGGGGCCTACGAGCAGTACTTC
cdr3_aa: CASSSDQGAYEQYF

clone_size: NA
v_call: TRBV6-6
j_call: TRBJ2-1
d_call: NA
cdr3_nt: TGTGCCAGGCGGGACAGCTGGAATGAGCAGTTCTTC
cdr3_aa: CARRDSWNEQFF

clone_size: NA
v_call: TRBV20-1
j_call: TRBJ2-7
d_call: TRBD1
cdr3_nt: TGCAGTGCTAGTTCCCCAAGACAGGGAACCCACGAGCAGTACTTC
cdr3_aa: CSASSPRQGTHEQYF

clone_size: NA
v_call: TRBV11-2
j_call: TRBJ2-7
d_call: TRBD1
cdr3_nt: TGTGCCAGCAGCTTAGGACAGGGGGCCTACGAGCAGTACTTC
cdr3_aa: CASSLGQGAYEQYF